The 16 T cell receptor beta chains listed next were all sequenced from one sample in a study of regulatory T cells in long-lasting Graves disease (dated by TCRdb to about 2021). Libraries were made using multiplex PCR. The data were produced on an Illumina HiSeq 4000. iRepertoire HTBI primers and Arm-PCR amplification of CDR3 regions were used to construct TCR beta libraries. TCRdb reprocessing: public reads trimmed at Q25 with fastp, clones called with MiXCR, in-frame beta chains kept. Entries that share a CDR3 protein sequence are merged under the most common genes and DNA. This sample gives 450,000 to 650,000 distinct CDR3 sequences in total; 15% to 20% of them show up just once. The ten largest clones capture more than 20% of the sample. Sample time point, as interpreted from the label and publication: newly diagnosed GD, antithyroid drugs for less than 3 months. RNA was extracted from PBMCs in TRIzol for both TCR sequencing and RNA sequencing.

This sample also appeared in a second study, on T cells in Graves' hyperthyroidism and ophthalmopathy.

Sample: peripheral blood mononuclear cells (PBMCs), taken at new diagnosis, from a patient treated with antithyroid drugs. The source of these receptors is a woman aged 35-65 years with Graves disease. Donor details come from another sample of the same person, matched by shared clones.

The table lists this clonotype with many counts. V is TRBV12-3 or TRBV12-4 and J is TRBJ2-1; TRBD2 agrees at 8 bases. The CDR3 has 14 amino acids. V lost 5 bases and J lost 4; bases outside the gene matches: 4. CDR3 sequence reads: CASSTGGQYNEQFF. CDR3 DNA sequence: TGTGCCAGCAGTACGGGGGGGCAATACAATGAGCAGTTCTTC.

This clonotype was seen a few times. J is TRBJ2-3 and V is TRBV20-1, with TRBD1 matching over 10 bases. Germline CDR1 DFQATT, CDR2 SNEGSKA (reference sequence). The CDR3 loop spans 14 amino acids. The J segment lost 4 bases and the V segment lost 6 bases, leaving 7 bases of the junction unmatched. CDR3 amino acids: CSARGQGVPDTQYF. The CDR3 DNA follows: TGCAGTGCCCGCGGACAGGGGGTTCCAGATACGCAGTATTTT.

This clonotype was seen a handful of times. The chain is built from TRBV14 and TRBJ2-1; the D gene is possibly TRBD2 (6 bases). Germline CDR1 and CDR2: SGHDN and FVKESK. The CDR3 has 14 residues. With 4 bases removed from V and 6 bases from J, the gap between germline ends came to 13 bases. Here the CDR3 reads CASSLGGQVNEQFF. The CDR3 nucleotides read TGTGCCAGCAGCCTCGGAGGGCAGGTCAATGAGCAGTTCTTC.

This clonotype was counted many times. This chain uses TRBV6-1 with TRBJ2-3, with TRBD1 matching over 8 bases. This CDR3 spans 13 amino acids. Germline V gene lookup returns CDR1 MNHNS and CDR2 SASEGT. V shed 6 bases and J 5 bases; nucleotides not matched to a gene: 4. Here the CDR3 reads CASRDRVGDTQYF. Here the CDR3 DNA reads TGTGCCAGCAGGGACAGGGTTGGAGATACGCAGTATTTT.

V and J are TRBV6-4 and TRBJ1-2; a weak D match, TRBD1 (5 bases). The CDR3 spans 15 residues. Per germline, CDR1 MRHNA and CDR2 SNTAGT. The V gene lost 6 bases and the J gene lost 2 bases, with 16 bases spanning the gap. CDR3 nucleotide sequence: TGTGCCAGCAGGGACCGGGACCTGATCAACTATGGCTACACCTTC. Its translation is CASRDRDLINYGYTF.

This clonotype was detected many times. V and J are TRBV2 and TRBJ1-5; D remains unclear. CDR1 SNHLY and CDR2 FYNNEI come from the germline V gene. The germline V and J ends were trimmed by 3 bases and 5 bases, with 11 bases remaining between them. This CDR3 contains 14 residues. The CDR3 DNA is TGTGCCAGCAGTGACAGTTTCATTCATCAGCCCCAGCATTTT. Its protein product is CASSDSFIHQPQHF.

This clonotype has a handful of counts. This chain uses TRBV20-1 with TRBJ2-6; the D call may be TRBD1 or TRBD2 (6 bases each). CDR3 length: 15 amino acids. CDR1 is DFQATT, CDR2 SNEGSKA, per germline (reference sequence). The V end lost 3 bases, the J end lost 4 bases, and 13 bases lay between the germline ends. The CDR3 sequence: CSARGLGAGANVLTF. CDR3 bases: TGCAGTGCTAGGGGACTGGGGGCCGGGGCCAACGTCCTGACTTTC.

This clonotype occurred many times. The CDR3 loop reads CASSLDAFLGAFF. CDR3 nucleotide sequence: TGTGCCAGCAGCTTAGACGCCTTCCTGGGAGCTTTCTTT. The J gene is TRBJ1-1, the V gene TRBV7-9; D is uncertain. Trimming removed 1 base at V and 10 bases at J, with 13 bases between. The CDR3 totals 13 residues. Germline CDR1 and CDR2: SEHNR and FQNEAQ (reference sequence).

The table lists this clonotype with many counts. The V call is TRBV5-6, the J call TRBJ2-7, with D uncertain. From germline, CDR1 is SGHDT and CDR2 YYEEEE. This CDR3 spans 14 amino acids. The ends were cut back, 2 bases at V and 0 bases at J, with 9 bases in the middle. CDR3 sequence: CASSFYGLSYEQYF. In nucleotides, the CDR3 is TGTGCCAGCAGCTTCTACGGCCTCTCCTACGAGCAGTACTTC. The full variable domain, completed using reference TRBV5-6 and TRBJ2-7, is DAGVTQSPTHLIKTRGQQVTLRCSPKSGHDTVSWYQQALGQGPQFIFQYYEEEERQRGNFPDRFSGHQFPNYSSELNVNALLLGDSALYLCASSFYGLSYEQYFGPGTRLTVT.

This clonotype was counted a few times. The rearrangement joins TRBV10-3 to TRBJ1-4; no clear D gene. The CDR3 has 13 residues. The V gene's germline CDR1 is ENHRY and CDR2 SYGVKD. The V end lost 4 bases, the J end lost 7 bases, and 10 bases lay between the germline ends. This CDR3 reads CAISGVVGEKLFF. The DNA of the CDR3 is TGTGCCATCAGTGGGGTAGTTGGTGAAAAACTGTTTTTT.

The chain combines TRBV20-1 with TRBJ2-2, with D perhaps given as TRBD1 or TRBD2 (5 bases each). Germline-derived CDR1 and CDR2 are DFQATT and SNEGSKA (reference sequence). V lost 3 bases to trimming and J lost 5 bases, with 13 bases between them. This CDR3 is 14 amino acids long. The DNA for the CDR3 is TGCAGTGCTAGGCGGGCAGGACAAACCGGGGAGCTGTTTTTT. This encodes CSARRAGQTGELFF.

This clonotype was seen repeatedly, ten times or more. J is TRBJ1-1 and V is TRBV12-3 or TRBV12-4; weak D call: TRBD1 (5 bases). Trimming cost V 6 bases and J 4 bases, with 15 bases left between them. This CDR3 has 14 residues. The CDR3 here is CASSPGTLGTEAFF. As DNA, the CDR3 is TGTGCCAGCAGCCCCGGGACGTTGGGCACTGAAGCTTTCTTT.

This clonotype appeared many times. The CDR3 nucleotides read TGTGCCAGCAGTTACTTTTGGGGGGATGCAACGGATAGCTACACCTTC. Protein product: CASSYFWGDATDSYTF. The chain joins TRBV6-2 or TRBV6-3 to TRBJ1-2, with D possibly being TRBD1 (5 bases). The germline V gene has CDR1 MNHEY and CDR2 SVGEGT. The CDR3 runs to 16 residues. Trimming removed 1 base at V and 9 bases at J, with 21 bases between.

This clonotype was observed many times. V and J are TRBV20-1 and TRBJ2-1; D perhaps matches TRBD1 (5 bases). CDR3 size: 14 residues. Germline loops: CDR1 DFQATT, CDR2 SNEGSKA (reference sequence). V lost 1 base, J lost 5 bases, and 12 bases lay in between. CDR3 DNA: TGCAGTGCTAGAGTGGTTGCAGGGAACAATGAGCAGTTCTTC. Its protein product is CSARVVAGNNEQFF.

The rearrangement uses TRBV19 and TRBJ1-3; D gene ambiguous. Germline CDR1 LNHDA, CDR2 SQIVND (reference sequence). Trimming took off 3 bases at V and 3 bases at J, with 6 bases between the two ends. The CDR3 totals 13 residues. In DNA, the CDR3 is TGTGCCAGTAGTATCAACATTGGAAACACCATATATTTT. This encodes CASSINIGNTIYF.

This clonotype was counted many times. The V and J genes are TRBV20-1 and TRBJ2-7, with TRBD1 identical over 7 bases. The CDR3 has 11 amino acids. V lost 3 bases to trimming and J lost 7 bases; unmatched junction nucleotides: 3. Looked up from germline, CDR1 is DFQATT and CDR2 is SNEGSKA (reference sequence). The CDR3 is CSARGQMEQYF. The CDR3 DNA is TGCAGTGCTAGGGGACAGATGGAGCAGTACTTC.